This TCR beta chain comes out of a study of cytomegalovirus exposure and HLA in healthy donors. The study ran its PCR with 60 Vbeta and 13 Jbeta primers. The method was immunoSEQ multiplex PCR; TCRdb's version includes in-frame clones alone and lacks a portion of them. The sample contains 120,000 to 150,000 clones, roughly 90% of which appear only once. The source of this sequence is a woman in her 40s in good health and CMV-seronegative. The sequenced sample consisted of PBMCs.

CDR3: CASSIAGSGTGELFF. The CDR3, as DNA: TGTGCCAGTAGTATCGCGGGGAGCGGGACCGGGGAGCTGTTTTTT. The V and J genes are TRBV19 and TRBJ2-2; tentative D call: TRBD2 (6 bases). The V and J ends lost 3 bases and 5 bases respectively, with 13 bases between them. Germline CDR1 is LNHDA and CDR2 is SQIVND (reference sequence). The CDR3 length is 15 residues.